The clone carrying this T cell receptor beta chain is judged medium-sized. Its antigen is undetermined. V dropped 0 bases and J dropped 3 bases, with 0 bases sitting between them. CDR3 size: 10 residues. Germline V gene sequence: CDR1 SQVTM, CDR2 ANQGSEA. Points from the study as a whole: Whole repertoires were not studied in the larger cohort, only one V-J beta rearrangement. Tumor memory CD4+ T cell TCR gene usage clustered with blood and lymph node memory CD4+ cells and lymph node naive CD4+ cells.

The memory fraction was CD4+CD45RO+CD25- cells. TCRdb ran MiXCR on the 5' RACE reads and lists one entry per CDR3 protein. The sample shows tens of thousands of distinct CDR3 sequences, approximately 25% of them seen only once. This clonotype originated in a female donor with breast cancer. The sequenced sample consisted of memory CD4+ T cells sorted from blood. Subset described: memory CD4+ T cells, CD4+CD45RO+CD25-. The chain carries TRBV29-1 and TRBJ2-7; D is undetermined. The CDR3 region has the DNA TGCAGCGTTGAAGACTACGAGCAGTACTTC. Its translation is CSVEDYEQYF.